The 17 T cell receptor beta chains below were found in one sample sequenced in a study of cytomegalovirus exposure and HLA in healthy donors. In the PCR, 60 Vbeta and 13 Jbeta primers were used. Clones were read by immunoSEQ multiplex PCR, and TCRdb kept only the in-frame ones, dropping some. The table has 240,000 or so clones, 82% seen once. The sequenced sample was PBMCs. Every receptor here comes from a woman between 40 and 50 years old in good health and CMV-seropositive.

The CDR3, as DNA: TGTGCCAGCAGCCCCCCCAGGGGGCAGAACACTGAAGCTTTCTTT. Amino acids: CASSPPRGQNTEAFF. This chain connects TRBV11-3 to TRBJ1-1, with 8 positions matching TRBD1. CDR3 length: 15 amino acids. Trimming removed 5 bases from V and 1 base from J; junction bases left unmatched: 6. Germline CDR1 reads SGHNT; CDR2 reads YENEEA.

This chain joins TRBV10-3 and TRBJ1-1, with 7 bases lining up with TRBD1. V shed 2 bases and J 4 bases; nucleotides not matched to a gene: 1. From germline, CDR1 is ENHRY and CDR2 SYGVKD. The CDR3 totals 13 residues. CDR3 sequence reads: CAISETGATEAFF. The CDR3 DNA is TGTGCCATCAGTGAGACAGGGGCCACTGAAGCTTTCTTT.

This chain connects TRBV27 to TRBJ1-2; D not resolved. The CDR3 covers 12 residues. The germline V gene has CDR1 MNHEY and CDR2 SMNVEV (reference sequence). Deletions cut 4 bases from V and 10 bases from J, with 13 bases between. Here the CDR3 DNA reads TGTGCCAGCAGTTCCCCGGAGAGGCTCTACACCTTC. It codes for CASSSPERLYTF.

This chain connects TRBV4-2 to TRBJ2-2; D gene unclear. The ends were cut back, 2 bases at V and 6 bases at J, with 10 bases in the middle. Germline assignment: CDR1 LGHNA and CDR2 YNFKEQ. This CDR3 has 14 amino acids. The CDR3 here is CASSQSEGAGELFF. Written as DNA, the CDR3 is TGTGCCAGCAGCCAAAGCGAAGGTGCCGGGGAGCTGTTTTTT.

V and J are TRBV7-9 and TRBJ1-4; D might be TRBD1 (5 bases). The V and J ends lost 5 bases and 6 bases respectively, with 10 bases between them. This CDR3 has 13 amino acids. Germline V gene sequence: CDR1 SEHNR, CDR2 FQNEAQ (reference sequence). The CDR3 DNA reads TGTGCCAGCAGCCCCTTAGGGGATGAAAAACTGTTTTTT. It encodes CASSPLGDEKLFF. The full variable domain, completed using reference TRBV7-9 and TRBJ1-4, is DTGVSQNPRHKITKRGQNVTFRCDPISEHNRLYWYRQTLGQGPEFLTYFQNEAQLEKSRLLSDRFSAERPKGSFSTLEIQRTEQGDSAMYLCASSPLGDEKLFFGSGTQLSVL.

This clone has only one observation. V and J are TRBV7-9 and TRBJ1-2; TRBD1 aligns across 8 bases. This CDR3 has 13 amino acids. Germline V CDR1 and CDR2: SEHNR, FQNEAQ (reference sequence). V lost 5 bases, J lost 6 bases, and 5 bases stayed unmatched. The DNA for the CDR3 is TGTGCCAGCAGCCCGGACAGGGTAAATGGCTACACCTTC. Protein: CASSPDRVNGYTF.

The V call is TRBV6-5, the J call TRBJ1-1; the D is unclear. CDR3 length: 14 residues. The V gene's germline CDR1 is MNHEY and CDR2 SVGAGI. Trimming removed 6 bases at V and 1 base at J, with 12 bases between. CDR3 bases: TGTGCCAGCAGCCTCGCTTCCAGGAACACTGAAGCTTTCTTT. Protein product: CASSLASRNTEAFF.

The rearrangement links TRBV29-1 to TRBJ1-2, with D possibly TRBD1 on 5 matching bases. The germline CDR1 and CDR2 sequences are SQVTM and ANQGSEA. The CDR3 consists of 14 residues. Trimming cost V 3 bases and J 0 bases, with 11 bases left between them. CDR3 in DNA: TGCAGCGTTGACCAGCTGGACACTAACTATGGCTACACCTTC. Its protein is CSVDQLDTNYGYTF.

This clone was seen a single time. The chain employs TRBV10-2 and TRBJ2-7; 10 bases line up with TRBD1. The V gene end was trimmed by 5 bases and the J gene end by 3 bases; junction bases not matched to a gene: 16. CDR1 is WSHSY and CDR2 is SAAADI in the germline V gene. This CDR3 is 18 amino acids long. In DNA form, the CDR3 reads TGCGCCAGCAGTCACGGGACAGGGGATCTACTAGCGTACTACGAGCAGTACTTC. Translated: CASSHGTGDLLAYYEQYF.

This clone was observed a handful of times. The chain couples TRBV10-3 to TRBJ1-3; 7 bases align to TRBD1. The CDR3 runs 18 residues. Trimming at V came to 6 bases and at J to 1 base, leaving 15 bases not matched to a gene. From germline, CDR1 is ENHRY and CDR2 SYGVKD. The CDR3 sequence: CAIREWTGPARSGNTIYF. CDR3 nucleotide sequence: TGTGCCATCAGAGAATGGACAGGCCCGGCAAGATCTGGAAACACCATATATTTT.

The chain recombines TRBV7-9 with TRBJ1-4; 11 positions agree with TRBD1. CDR3 length: 15 amino acids. V shed 5 bases and J 6 bases; nucleotides not matched to a gene: 5. Germline loops: CDR1 SEHNR, CDR2 FQNEAQ (reference sequence). The CDR3 coding sequence is TGTGCCAGCAGCCGAATGGGACAGGGGGATGAAAAACTGTTTTTT. It yields the protein CASSRMGQGDEKLFF.

The CDR3 nucleotides read TGCGCCAGCACGAGACTAGCGGGGGGACAAGAGACCCAGTACTTC. Translating gives CASTRLAGGQETQYF. The J gene is TRBJ2-5, the V gene TRBV10-2, with TRBD2 matching over 13 bases. The V segment lost 7 bases and the J segment 2 bases; nucleotides outside the gene matches: 4. The CDR3 spans 15 residues. Per the germline V gene, CDR1 is WSHSY and CDR2 is SAAADI.

The chain couples TRBV19 to TRBJ2-1; 13 nucleotides line up with TRBD2. The length of the CDR3 is 14 residues. Unmatched junction bases numbered 7, after V lost 5 bases and J lost 12 bases. Per the germline V gene, CDR1 is LNHDA and CDR2 is SQIVND (reference sequence). CDR3 protein: CASSYTGLAGSQFF. For the CDR3, the DNA is TGTGCCAGTAGTTATACGGGACTAGCGGGATCGCAGTTCTTC.

This chain joins TRBV4-1 and TRBJ2-5; 7 positions agree with TRBD2. Germline V gives CDR1 MGHRA, CDR2 YSYEKL. V shed 1 base and J 1 base; nucleotides not matched to a gene: 9. The CDR3 is 17 amino acids. CDR3 bases: TGCGCCAGCAGCCAAGGTCGACTAGCTCTTTCCCAAGAGACCCAGTACTTC. Protein: CASSQGRLALSQETQYF.

This clone was detected once. The rearrangement joins TRBV5-6 to TRBJ2-4; 8 bases agree with TRBD2. The V gene end was trimmed by 4 bases and the J gene end by 2 bases; junction bases not matched to a gene: 8. The CDR3 sequence is 16 residues long. CDR1 is SGHDT, CDR2 YYEEEE, per germline. The CDR3 loop reads CASSAGAGASKNIQYF. The CDR3 DNA follows: TGTGCCAGCAGCGCAGGAGCGGGAGCATCCAAAAACATTCAGTACTTC.

Turning to this clone: One junction end does not reproduce the germline sequence, and a read error may be involved. The chain uses TRBV5-1 and TRBJ2-7; 10 bases fit TRBD2. The germline gives CDR1 SGHRS, CDR2 YFSETQ. CDR3 length: 18 residues. CDR3 residues: CASSLLASGGTSSYERYF. DNA of the CDR3: TGCGCCAGCAGCTTGTTAGCTAGCGGGGGTACGAGCTCCTACGAGCGGTACTTC.

The DNA for the CDR3 is TGCGCCACCGGAGGAGGGGAAGAGACCCAGTACTTC. Its protein is CATGGGEETQYF. This chain connects TRBV23-1 to TRBJ2-5; possible D gene TRBD2, 6 bases. TRBV23-1 is filed as an ORF, its function uncertain. V dropped 10 bases and J dropped 3 bases, with 12 bases sitting between them. This CDR3 region has 12 residues.